Presented here are 21 T cell receptor beta chains from one specimen sequenced in a study of blood T cell repertoires in COVID-19 (dated by TCRdb to the early 2020s). The method behind the library was the immunoSEQ multiplex PCR assay. Drawn from immuneACCESS, this table holds only the in-frame rearrangements with V and J called that TCRdb kept. Clones are partly lost; checked studies trace under half to an unresolved V gene and leave the rest unexplained. The sample table holds about 100,000 clones, of which roughly 71% were seen once. Approximately 5.9% of the sample is held by the ten biggest clonotypes. The sequencing input was peripheral blood. The receptors here all came from an elderly man with acute or convalescent COVID-19.

This clone was seen more than once but under ten times. The genes are TRBV7-3 and TRBJ2-2; possibly TRBD2 for D (6 bases). The CDR3 consists of 15 residues. CDR1 is SGHTA, CDR2 FQGTGA, per germline. V lost 5 bases, J lost 1 base, and 11 bases lay in between. The CDR3 sequence is CASSRTILNTGELFF. The CDR3 DNA reads as TGTGCCAGCAGCCGGACTATCCTGAACACCGGGGAGCTGTTTTTT.

The chain joins TRBV11-2 to TRBJ1-6; D perhaps matches TRBD1 (6 bases). The CDR3 sequence is 14 residues long. From germline, CDR1 is SGHAT and CDR2 FQNNGV. V was cut by 4 bases and J by 7 bases, with 11 bases left in between. The DNA for the CDR3 is TGTGCCAGCAGCTGGGGACACCAAAATTCACCCCTCCACTTT. This codes for CASSWGHQNSPLHF. The complete variable domain, with remaining parts taken from reference TRBV11-2 and TRBJ1-6, reads EAGVAQSPRYKIIEKRQSVAFWCNPISGHATLYWYQQILGQGPKLLIQFQNNGVVDDSQLPKDRFSAERLKGVDSTLKIQPAKLEDSAVYLCASSWGHQNSPLHFGNGTRLTVT.

This chain joins TRBV6-1 and TRBJ2-1; TRBD2 agrees at 10 bases. Germline V gene data show CDR1 as MNHNS and CDR2 as SASEGT. V was pared by 10 bases and J by 8 bases, with 11 bases of the junction left unmatched. CDR3 length: 14 amino acids. This CDR3 reads CATGKGLAIDEQFF. The CDR3 nucleotides read TGTGCCACGGGCAAGGGACTAGCGATCGATGAGCAGTTCTTC.

The chain joins TRBV4-1 to TRBJ2-5, with D uncertain. Between the trimmed V and J ends, which lost 3 bases and 4 bases, there was a span of 12 bases. Germline CDR1 MGHRA, CDR2 YSYEKL. This CDR3 spans 14 amino acids. The CDR3 DNA reads TGCGCCAGCAGCCACTACTTCTCCCGAGAGACCCAGTACTTC. It specifies CASSHYFSRETQYF.

The chain recombines TRBV6-5 with TRBJ2-7, with 13 bases identical to TRBD2. Germline V gene lookup returns CDR1 MNHEY and CDR2 SVGAGI. This CDR3 region has 13 residues. The junction had 0 bases not matched to a gene; V was cut back by 8 bases and J by 2 bases. CDR3 bases: TGTGCCAGCGGGACTAGCGGGGCCTACGAGCAGTACTTC. This encodes CASGTSGAYEQYF.

The J gene is TRBJ2-2, the V gene TRBV19; D is perhaps TRBD1 (7 bases). V shed 5 bases and J shed 7 bases, with 14 bases lying between them. CDR1 LNHDA and CDR2 SQIVND come from the germline V gene (reference sequence). The CDR3 consists of 14 residues. The CDR3 sequence: CASSSRGVNGELFF. CDR3 coding DNA: TGTGCCAGTAGTTCCAGGGGGGTTAACGGGGAGCTGTTTTTT.

CDR3 residues: CSVKIFQNAYTEAFF. The CDR3 nucleotides are TGCAGCGTTAAAATTTTCCAAAACGCGTACACTGAAGCTTTCTTT. V is TRBV29-1 and J is TRBJ1-1; no clear D. The CDR3 length is 15 residues. V gave up 5 bases and J gave up 3 bases, with 19 bases separating them. Germline values: CDR1 SQVTM, CDR2 ANQGSEA.

This clone was detected only once. This chain connects TRBV6-1 to TRBJ2-7; D uncertain. Trimming took 2 bases from V and 9 from J, leaving 14 bases between them. CDR3 length: 13 amino acids. CDR1 is MNHNS and CDR2 is SASEGT in the germline V gene. CDR3 sequence: CASSESTNLGQYF. As DNA, the CDR3 is TGTGCCAGCAGTGAATCGACAAATTTAGGGCAGTACTTC.

The rearrangement uses TRBV11-1 and TRBJ1-2; D is ambiguous. V lost 5 bases, J lost 2 bases, and 12 bases lay in between. The CDR3 length is 14 residues. Germline values: CDR1 SGHAT, CDR2 FQDESV (reference sequence). For the CDR3, the DNA is TGTGCCAGCAGCCCAGACCTAGCGAACTATGGCTACACCTTC. It yields the protein CASSPDLANYGYTF. Full variable domain (outside the CDR3, taken from reference TRBV11-1 and TRBJ1-2): EAEVAQSPRYKITEKSQAVAFWCDPISGHATLYWYRQILGQGPELLVQFQDESVVDDSQLPKDRFSAERLKGVDSTLKIQPAELGDSAMYLCASSPDLANYGYTFGSGTRLTVV.

There are a few counts of this clone. The genes are TRBV4-3 and TRBJ2-7; tentatively, D is TRBD1 (5 bases). Germline V lookup: CDR1 LGHNA, CDR2 YSLEER. Trimming left V 1 base short and J 6 bases short, with 10 bases between. The CDR3 length is 13 residues. CDR3: CASSQGGRSEQYF. DNA of the CDR3: TGCGCCAGCAGCCAAGGGGGCAGATCCGAGCAGTACTTC.

V usage is TRBV5-4 and J usage is TRBJ2-1, with TRBD2 identical over 9 bases. This CDR3 is built from 16 residues. CDR1 and CDR2 (germline): SGHNT, YYREEE (reference sequence). The junction had 4 bases not matched to a gene; V was cut back by 0 bases and J by 3 bases. The CDR3 nucleotides read TGTGCCAGCAGCTTGGAAGCGGGAGGATTCTACAATGAGCAGTTCTTC. Its translation is CASSLEAGGFYNEQFF. Using reference TRBV5-4 and TRBJ2-1 for the parts outside the CDR3, the full variable domain is ETGVTQSPTHLIKTRGQQVTLRCSSQSGHNTVSWYQQALGQGPQFIFQYYREEENGRGNFPPRFSGLQFPNYSSELNVNALELDDSALYLCASSLEAGGFYNEQFFGPGTRLTVL.

The V and J genes are TRBV12-3 or TRBV12-4 and TRBJ2-2, with 7 nucleotides matching TRBD1. Germline trimming cut 8 bases from V and 4 bases from J; bases unmatched to any gene: 4. This CDR3 region has 13 residues. DNA for the CDR3: TGTGCCAGCCGGGGACAGCGCACCGGGGAGCTGTTTTTT. It yields the protein CASRGQRTGELFF.

The V and J genes are TRBV3-1 (or the pseudogene TRBV3-2) and TRBJ2-7; D unresolved. Trimming took off 11 bases at V and 0 bases at J, with 8 bases between the two ends. The CDR3 totals 11 residues. Germline V gene lookup returns CDR1 LGHDT and CDR2 YNNKEL (reference sequence). Here the CDR3 DNA reads TGTGCCTCCGGTTACTCCTACGAGCAGTACTTC. Translating it yields CASGYSYEQYF.

The chain carries TRBV28 and TRBJ1-1; D may be TRBD1 (6 bases). V was clipped by 8 bases and J by 4 bases, with 11 bases between them. The CDR3 covers 12 residues. Looked up from germline, CDR1 is MDHEN and CDR2 is SYDVKM. The CDR3 loop is CASGSGATEAFF. For the CDR3, the DNA is TGTGCCAGCGGGTCAGGGGCCACTGAAGCTTTCTTT.

CDR3 sequence: CASSLSRAGGYTF. In DNA form, the CDR3 reads TGTGCCAGCAGTTTATCGAGGGCGGGTGGCTACACCTTC. The chain joins TRBV27 to TRBJ1-2; D uncertain. From germline, CDR1 is MNHEY and CDR2 SMNVEV (reference sequence). The V end was cut by 0 bases, the J end by 7 bases, with 9 bases between. The CDR3 is 13 residues long.

J is TRBJ2-1 and V is TRBV5-8; D gene ambiguous. CDR1 is SGHTS, CDR2 YDEGEE, per germline. This CDR3 has 12 residues. Trimming stripped 2 bases from V and 9 bases from J, with 9 bases between. CDR3 sequence reads: CASSLPRFEQFF. The CDR3 DNA is TGTGCCAGCAGCTTACCGCGCTTTGAGCAGTTCTTC.

In this sample, this clone turned up a few times. V gene TRBV12-5 combines with J gene TRBJ2-3, with 16 bases identical to TRBD2. Germline-derived CDR1 and CDR2 are LGHNT and FRNRAP. The V segment lost 4 bases and the J segment 2 bases; nucleotides outside the gene matches: 6. This CDR3 has 18 amino acids. The CDR3 nucleotides are TGTGCTAGTGGTTCCACGGGACTAGCGGGAGGGTCCACAGATACGCAGTATTTT. Translated: CASGSTGLAGGSTDTQYF.

The V call is TRBV2, the J call TRBJ2-1; 7 positions agree with TRBD1. This CDR3 has 13 amino acids. The V and J ends lost 3 bases and 10 bases, in that order; junction bases with no gene match: 6. CDR1 is SNHLY, CDR2 FYNNEI, per germline. The CDR3 here is CASSDRGQTEQFF. The CDR3 coding sequence is TGTGCCAGCAGTGATAGGGGGCAGACGGAGCAGTTCTTC.

J is TRBJ1-5 and V is TRBV9; 12 positions agree with TRBD1. CDR1 is SGDLS, CDR2 YYNGEE, per germline. This CDR3 is built from 15 residues. V was pared by 4 bases and J by 7 bases, with 6 bases of the junction left unmatched. DNA for the CDR3: TGTGCCAGCAGCTTGGGACAGGGGGCTGGACAGCCCCAGCATTTT. It yields the protein CASSLGQGAGQPQHF.

This clone was picked up many times. The genes are TRBV4-3 and TRBJ2-1, with 7 positions matching TRBD2. Germline V gives CDR1 LGHNA, CDR2 YSLEER. This CDR3 is built from 14 residues. The V segment lost 2 bases and the J segment 7 bases; nucleotides outside the gene matches: 5. The CDR3 loop is CASSQTRTRNEQFF. The CDR3 coding sequence is TGCGCCAGCAGCCAAACTAGGACTAGGAATGAGCAGTTCTTC.

This clone was observed once. This rearrangement joins TRBV10-2 to TRBJ2-5; D gene uncertain. Deletions cut 3 bases from V and 5 bases from J, with 10 bases between. The CDR3 is 13 amino acids. In germline, CDR1 is WSHSY, CDR2 SAAADI. The CDR3 loop reads CASSERQAETQYF. The CDR3 DNA follows: TGCGCCAGCAGTGAACGGCAGGCGGAGACCCAGTACTTC.